This T cell receptor beta chain was recovered during a study of T-cell reconstitution after alpha-beta-depleted transplantation in children. Many counts were recorded for this clonotype. This CDR3 is 14 amino acids long. Per germline, CDR1 SEHNR and CDR2 FQNEAQ (reference sequence). With 5 bases clipped from V and 3 bases from J, the junction kept 6 bases outside the gene matches. Unique molecular identifiers were incorporated during preparation of the TCRbeta library. A single record per CDR3 protein comes from TCRdb applying MiXCR to the PCR reads. The data hold around 200,000 distinct CDR3 sequences, with 6.5% to 7.5% observed a single time.

This sequence joins TRBV7-9 and TRBJ1-1; 7 bases fit TRBD1. This specimen was PBMCs from the stem cell graft donor, taken from the stem cell graft. The receptor was derived from a human donor who donated a stem cell graft to a child with Wiskott-Aldrich syndrome. CDR3 nucleotides: TGTGCCAGCAGCCTACAGGGGAGGGACACTGAAGCTTTCTTT. This codes for CASSLQGRDTEAFF.